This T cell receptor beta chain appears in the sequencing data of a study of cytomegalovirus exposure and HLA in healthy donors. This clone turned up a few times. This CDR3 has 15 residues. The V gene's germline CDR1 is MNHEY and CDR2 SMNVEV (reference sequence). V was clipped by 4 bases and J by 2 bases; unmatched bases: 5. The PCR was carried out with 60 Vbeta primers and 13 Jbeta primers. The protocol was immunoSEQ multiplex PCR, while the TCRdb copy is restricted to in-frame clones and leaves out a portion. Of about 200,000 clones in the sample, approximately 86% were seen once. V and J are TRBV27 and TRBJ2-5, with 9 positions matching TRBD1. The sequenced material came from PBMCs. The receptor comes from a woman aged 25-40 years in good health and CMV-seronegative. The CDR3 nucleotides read TGTGCCAGCAGTTCTCTGACAGGGGGGCAAGAGACCCAGTACTTC. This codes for CASSSLTGGQETQYF.